Shown below are 31 T cell receptor beta chains from a single sample sequenced in a study of monozygotic twins with cystic fibrosis. The data were produced by immunoSEQ multiplex PCR, yet TCRdb's version contains in-frame clones alone and is incomplete. In the table there are about 15,000 clones, roughly 98% of which are singletons. The sample comprised blood. The receptors derive from a girl aged 2 to 9 with cystic fibrosis.

This clone was seen just once. The gene calls are TRBV5-1 and TRBJ2-2; D is perhaps TRBD1 (5 bases). The germline gives CDR1 SGHRS, CDR2 YFSETQ. V was trimmed by 3 bases and J by 0 bases, leaving 9 bases between them. The CDR3 length is 15 residues. CDR3 DNA sequence: TGCGCCAGCAGCTCTACGACAGCGAACACCGGGGAGCTGTTTTTT. Residues: CASSSTTANTGELFF.

The chain is built from TRBV28 and TRBJ1-3; D is ambiguous. Trimming stripped 3 bases from V and 0 bases from J, with 6 bases between. This CDR3 is built from 14 residues. Germline V gene sequence: CDR1 MDHEN, CDR2 SYDVKM. For the CDR3, the DNA is TGTGCCAGCAGTTTCACGGTCTCTGGAAACACCATATATTTT. It yields the protein CASSFTVSGNTIYF.

This chain links TRBV25-1 with TRBJ1-1; no clear D gene. Trimming cost V 6 bases and J 1 base, with 9 bases left between them. Germline V gene sequence: CDR1 MGHDK, CDR2 SYGVNS. The CDR3 is made up of 13 amino acids. CDR3 in DNA: TGTGCCAGCAGAGACGGAGGGAACACTGAAGCTTTCTTT. Amino acids: CASRDGGNTEAFF. Full variable domain (missing parts from reference TRBV25-1 and TRBJ1-1): EADIYQTPRYLVIGTGKKITLECSQTMGHDKMYWYQQDPGMELHLIHYSYGVNSTEKGDLSSESTVSRIRTEHFPLTLESARPSHTSQYLCASRDGGNTEAFFGQGTRLTVV.

This chain links TRBV11-2 with TRBJ2-6, with unresolved D. V dropped 5 bases and J dropped 2 bases, with 4 bases sitting between them. CDR3 length: 13 residues. The germline gives CDR1 SGHAT, CDR2 FQNNGV. The DNA of the CDR3 is TGTGCCAGCAGCCCTACTGGGGCCAACGTCCTGACTTTC. Protein sequence: CASSPTGANVLTF. The whole variable domain, remainder taken from reference TRBV11-2 and TRBJ2-6, is EAGVAQSPRYKIIEKRQSVAFWCNPISGHATLYWYQQILGQGPKLLIQFQNNGVVDDSQLPKDRFSAERLKGVDSTLKIQPAKLEDSAVYLCASSPTGANVLTFGAGSRLTVL.

V usage is TRBV13 and J usage is TRBJ2-5, with TRBD1 matching 10 bases. Germline assignment: CDR1 PRHDT and CDR2 FYEKMQ (reference sequence). This CDR3 has 16 residues. Unmatched junction bases numbered 12, after V lost 6 bases and J lost 5 bases. The CDR3 region is CASSYRDRGLGETQYF. In nucleotides, the CDR3 is TGTGCCAGCAGTTACCGGGACAGGGGCCTCGGGGAGACCCAGTACTTC.

The chain links TRBV6-6 to TRBJ2-2; the D is unclear. The CDR3 has 12 residues. Germline V gene sequence: CDR1 MNHNY, CDR2 SVGAGI (reference sequence). V gave up 3 bases and J gave up 6 bases, with 5 bases separating them. The CDR3 coding sequence is TGTGCCAGCAGTTATAGGGCCGGGGAGCTGTTTTTT. Amino acid sequence: CASSYRAGELFF.

CDR3 loop: CASSELRDRDGNEQFF. CDR3 bases: TGTGCCAGCAGTGAACTGAGGGACAGGGACGGGAATGAGCAGTTCTTC. The V call is TRBV6-1, the J call TRBJ2-1; 9 positions agree with TRBD1. The CDR3 has 16 residues. Germline CDR1 reads MNHNS; CDR2 reads SASEGT. Losses at the gene ends were 2 bases for V and 7 bases for J; bases not matched to a gene: 9.

V usage is TRBV11-2 and J usage is TRBJ2-5, with 7 bases matching TRBD2. This CDR3 spans 14 amino acids. Germline V gene lookup returns CDR1 SGHAT and CDR2 FQNNGV. V shed 5 bases, J shed 2 bases, and the junction held 5 bases outside the gene matches. The CDR3 DNA is TGTGCCAGCAGCCCCCGGACTAGACAAGAGACCCAGTACTTC. Translation: CASSPRTRQETQYF.

The rearrangement joins TRBV28 to TRBJ2-3; no definite D call. The CDR3 length is 15 residues. V was pared by 3 bases and J by 2 bases, with 12 bases between. The germline gives CDR1 MDHEN, CDR2 SYDVKM. The CDR3 DNA reads TGTGCCAGCAGTTTTGAGACGGGCTACACAGATACGCAGTATTTT. Translated: CASSFETGYTDTQYF.

The chain carries TRBV19 and TRBJ1-1; D remains unclear. Trimming shortened V by 5 bases and J by 1 base, and 8 bases separated the two germline ends. This CDR3 is built from 13 residues. Germline values: CDR1 LNHDA, CDR2 SQIVND (reference sequence). In nucleotides, the CDR3 is TGTGCCAGTAGTCCCTACAGGAACACTGAAGCTTTCTTT. Amino acid sequence: CASSPYRNTEAFF.

This clone was detected only once. The gene calls are TRBV28 and TRBJ1-2; no reliable D call. CDR3 length: 12 residues. The V and J ends lost 6 bases and 5 bases respectively, with 10 bases between them. The germline gives CDR1 MDHEN, CDR2 SYDVKM. CDR3 nucleotides: TGTGCCAGCAGCTTCTCACGGTATGGCTACACCTTC. It specifies CASSFSRYGYTF.

The DNA of the CDR3 is TGTGCCAGCAGCATCAGGGGTAGGGGCTATGGCTACACCTTC. Translation: CASSIRGRGYGYTF. The chain is built from TRBV9 and TRBJ1-2, with a tentative D call TRBD1 (6 bases). The CDR3 loop spans 14 amino acids. V was cut by 4 bases and J by 4 bases, with 14 bases left in between. Germline V lookup: CDR1 SGDLS, CDR2 YYNGEE. The whole variable domain, remainder taken from reference TRBV9 and TRBJ1-2, is DSGVTQTPKHLITATGQRVTLRCSPRSGDLSVYWYQQSLDQGLQFLIQYYNGEERAKGNILERFSAQQFPDLHSELNLSSLELGDSALYFCASSIRGRGYGYTFGSGTRLTVV.

V is TRBV20-1 and J is TRBJ2-7; weak D call: TRBD1 (5 bases). Germline-derived CDR1 and CDR2 are DFQATT and SNEGSKA (reference sequence). V lost 3 bases to trimming and J lost 4 bases, with 7 bases between them. The CDR3 consists of 11 residues. The CDR3 loop is CSASKGYEQYF. The CDR3 region has the DNA TGCAGTGCTAGTAAGGGGTACGAGCAGTACTTC.

The rearrangement joins TRBV7-2 to TRBJ1-4, with D possibly TRBD1 on 5 matching bases. V was pared by 6 bases and J by 7 bases, with 12 bases between. The CDR3 loop spans 13 amino acids. The germline V gene encodes CDR1 SGHTA and CDR2 FQGNSA. The CDR3: CASRAGGSEKLFF. The CDR3, as DNA: TGTGCCAGCAGAGCCGGGGGGTCTGAAAAACTGTTTTTT.

The J gene is TRBJ1-1, the V gene TRBV7-8; D ambiguous. Germline-derived CDR1 and CDR2 are SGHVS and FQNEAQ. Trimming left V 8 bases short and J 1 base short, with 8 bases between. The CDR3 has 12 amino acids. CDR3 in DNA: TGTGCCAGCCGTCTCGGGAACACTGAAGCTTTCTTT. Translated: CASRLGNTEAFF.

This chain links TRBV4-3 with TRBJ1-2; D remains ambiguous. Per germline, CDR1 LGHNA and CDR2 YSLEER. The ends were cut back, 0 bases at V and 0 bases at J, with 11 bases in the middle. The CDR3 extends over 16 amino acids. The CDR3 sequence is CASSQDWGEPNYGYTF. The DNA of the CDR3 is TGCGCCAGCAGCCAAGATTGGGGAGAACCTAACTATGGCTACACCTTC.

The rearrangement joins TRBV7-8 to TRBJ1-1; D might be TRBD1 (5 bases). The germline gives CDR1 SGHVS, CDR2 FQNEAQ. The ends were cut back, 1 base at V and 1 base at J, with 7 bases in the middle. The CDR3 loop spans 14 amino acids. CDR3 DNA sequence: TGTGCCAGCAGCTTAGGGGGGAAGAACACTGAAGCTTTCTTT. Translation gives CASSLGGKNTEAFF.

V and J are TRBV27 and TRBJ1-5, with D possibly being TRBD1 (5 bases). CDR1 is MNHEY, CDR2 SMNVEV, per germline (reference sequence). The V gene lost 6 bases and the J gene lost 7 bases, with 16 bases spanning the gap. The CDR3 is 14 amino acids. For the CDR3, the DNA is TGTGCCAGCAGGACGACAGCCCCGGGCCAGCCCCAGCATTTT. It encodes CASRTTAPGQPQHF.

The rearrangement uses TRBV7-9 and TRBJ2-1; D gene ambiguous. Looked up from germline, CDR1 is SEHNR and CDR2 is FQNEAQ (reference sequence). V lost 1 base, J lost 4 bases, and 2 bases lay in between. This CDR3 contains 12 residues. The CDR3 sequence is CASSLVYNEQFF. The CDR3 DNA follows: TGTGCCAGCAGCTTAGTGTACAATGAGCAGTTCTTC.

V and J are TRBV5-6 and TRBJ2-2; D is possibly TRBD2 (5 bases). CDR1 is SGHDT, CDR2 YYEEEE, per germline. This CDR3 spans 14 amino acids. Trimming stripped 1 base from V and 1 base from J, with 5 bases between. This chain's CDR3 is CASSLRGNTGELFF. The CDR3 DNA reads TGTGCCAGCAGCTTGCGGGGGAACACCGGGGAGCTGTTTTTT. Filled out from reference TRBV5-6 and TRBJ2-2, the complete variable domain reads DAGVTQSPTHLIKTRGQQVTLRCSPKSGHDTVSWYQQALGQGPQFIFQYYEEEERQRGNFPDRFSGHQFPNYSSELNVNALLLGDSALYLCASSLRGNTGELFFGEGSRLTVL.

The rearrangement joins TRBV5-1 to TRBJ2-1; 9 positions match TRBD2. CDR3 length equals 14 residues. The germline V gene encodes CDR1 SGHRS and CDR2 YFSETQ. Trimming removed 2 bases from V and 7 bases from J; junction bases left unmatched: 4. The CDR3 nucleotides read TGCGCCAGCAGCTTAGCGGGAGGAATTAATGAGCAGTTCTTC. Translated: CASSLAGGINEQFF.

This CDR3 reads CASSDPDRAYEQYF. The CDR3 DNA is TGCGCCAGCAGTGACCCGGACAGGGCCTACGAGCAGTACTTC. The V gene is TRBV10-1, the J gene TRBJ2-7, with 8 nucleotides matching TRBD1. The CDR3 extends over 14 amino acids. V lost 3 bases and J lost 2; bases outside the gene matches: 3. Per germline, CDR1 WNHNN and CDR2 SYGVQD (reference sequence).

This chain connects TRBV6-5 to TRBJ2-1; tentatively, D is TRBD2 (5 bases). This CDR3 is built from 13 residues. Trimming took off 5 bases at V and 4 bases at J, with 9 bases between the two ends. Per the germline V gene, CDR1 is MNHEY and CDR2 is SVGAGI. Written as DNA, the CDR3 is TGTGCCAGCAGTCGGACTTTATACAATGAGCAGTTCTTC. Its protein is CASSRTLYNEQFF.

The CDR3 bases are TGTGCCAGCAGCCAAGGACCACAGGGCATCTACGAGCAGTACTTC. This codes for CASSQGPQGIYEQYF. The chain employs TRBV14 and TRBJ2-7; weak D call: TRBD1 (6 bases). The CDR3 spans 15 residues. Trimming cost V 1 base and J 3 bases, with 13 bases left between them. Germline V gene sequence: CDR1 SGHDN, CDR2 FVKESK.

J is TRBJ1-2 and V is TRBV19; D is unclear. Trimming cost V 1 base and J 8 bases, with 11 bases left between them. This CDR3 has 13 residues. The germline gives CDR1 LNHDA, CDR2 SQIVND (reference sequence). DNA for the CDR3: TGTGCCAGTAGTATAGGAGGGCGTGAAGGCTACACCTTC. Translated: CASSIGGREGYTF. Full variable domain (rest looked up from reference TRBV19 and TRBJ1-2): DGGITQSPKYLFRKEGQNVTLSCEQNLNHDAMYWYRQDPGQGLRLIYYSQIVNDFQKGDIAEGYSVSREKKESFPLTVTSAQKNPTAFYLCASSIGGREGYTFGSGTRLTVV.

This CDR3 reads CASSTLAGPYNEQFF. The CDR3 DNA sequence: TGTGCCAGTAGTACCCTAGCGGGACCCTACAATGAGCAGTTCTTC. The chain carries TRBV19 and TRBJ2-1; 9 nucleotides match TRBD2. Germline V gene lookup returns CDR1 LNHDA and CDR2 SQIVND (reference sequence). The CDR3 has 15 residues. The trim removed 4 bases at V and 2 bases at J, leaving 3 bases unmatched.

The table lists this clone with a count of one. The V and J genes are TRBV19 and TRBJ2-3, with 13 bases lining up with TRBD2. Per germline, CDR1 LNHDA and CDR2 SQIVND (reference sequence). After removal of 8 bases from V and 4 bases from J, the junction contained 0 bases not matched to a gene. The CDR3 is 13 amino acids. The CDR3 sequence is CASGLAGADTQYF. The CDR3 DNA sequence: TGTGCCAGTGGACTAGCGGGAGCAGATACGCAGTATTTT.

The chain links TRBV9 to TRBJ2-7; the D gene could be TRBD1 or TRBD2 (5 bases each). CDR1 and CDR2 from the germline V gene are SGDLS and YYNGEE. Trimming left V 0 bases short and J 6 bases short, with 13 bases between. The CDR3 is 14 amino acids. This chain's CDR3 is CASSVVGSGSEQYF. In nucleotides, the CDR3 is TGTGCCAGCAGCGTAGTTGGTTCAGGGAGCGAGCAGTACTTC.

This chain joins TRBV7-2 and TRBJ1-1; tentatively, D is TRBD1 (6 bases). CDR1 is SGHTA and CDR2 is FQGNSA in the germline V gene. CDR3 length: 15 amino acids. V lost 5 bases and J 4 bases, leaving 17 bases between the germline ends. The CDR3 sequence: CASSPQAGAGTEAFF. Written as DNA, the CDR3 is TGTGCCAGCAGCCCTCAAGCGGGGGCCGGCACTGAAGCTTTCTTT.

This clone was detected only once. The chain has TRBV5-5 and TRBJ2-7; possible D gene TRBD1, 6 bases. The V and J ends lost 2 bases and 4 bases respectively, with 10 bases between them. CDR3 length: 13 amino acids. In germline, CDR1 is SGHKS, CDR2 YYEKEE (reference sequence). DNA of the CDR3: TGTGCCAGCAGCTTTGGCAGGGGTTACGAGCAGTACTTC. It is translated as CASSFGRGYEQYF.

This chain connects TRBV5-1 to TRBJ2-1; possible D gene TRBD2, 5 bases. Germline CDR1 is SGHRS and CDR2 is YFSETQ. This CDR3 has 16 amino acids. The V end was cut by 2 bases, the J end by 6 bases, with 18 bases between. The CDR3: CASSLTGKLPANEQFF. In DNA, the CDR3 is TGCGCCAGCAGCTTAACCGGGAAACTCCCGGCCAATGAGCAGTTCTTC. Together with reference TRBV5-1 and TRBJ2-1, the CDR3 gives the full variable domain: KAGVTQTPRYLIKTRGQQVTLSCSPISGHRSVSWYQQTPGQGLQFLFEYFSETQRNKGNFPGRFSGRQFSNSRSEMNVSTLELGDSALYLCASSLTGKLPANEQFFGPGTRLTVL.